This T cell receptor (beta chain) was obtained from a study of blood T cell repertoires in COVID-19. At the level of the study: Spain, Italy and the United States supplied samples that represented acute and convalescent COVID-19. The cDNA or gDNA used as material had been derived from T cells, B-cell-depleted T cells, or PBMCs.

With V trimmed by 4 bases and J by 5 bases, 9 bases remained unmatched. Germline-derived CDR1 and CDR2 are SNHLY and FYNNEI. CDR3 length equals 17 residues. Per the original methods: Reference gene primer amplification in the assay estimated nucleated cell counts. Clones were sequenced by immunoSEQ multiplex PCR, and TCRdb holds only the in-frame ones, with some missing. V, J and clone size are those of that table, while D and trimming were read from the DNA. There are fewer than 250,000 clones in the sample; roughly 80% occur only once, and about 6.9% lies in the top ten. The sequencing input was peripheral blood. The rearrangement uses TRBV2 and TRBJ1-5; 12 nucleotides align to TRBD1. The TCR originated in a man between 60 and 75 years old with acute or convalescent COVID-19. CDR3 nucleotide sequence: TGTGCCAGCAGTGGAGATCGGGACAGGGGGCGTTATCAGCCCCAGCATTTT. It translates to CASSGDRDRGRYQPQHF.